What follows are 4 T cell receptor beta chains derived from one specimen sequenced in a study of cytomegalovirus exposure and HLA in healthy donors. The PCR used 60 Vbeta and 13 Jbeta primers. The table came from immunoSEQ multiplex PCR; TCRdb's copy has only in-frame clones and leaves some out. The sample includes some 120,000 clones, approximately 80% of them seen just once. Sequencing input: PBMCs. These receptors were taken from a woman aged 40-49 years in good health and CMV-seronegative.

The rearrangement uses TRBV7-8 and TRBJ2-3; D gene unclear. Germline V gene data show CDR1 as SGHVS and CDR2 as FQNEAQ. Trimming pared 1 base from V and 5 bases from J, leaving 4 bases between. The CDR3 sequence is 12 residues long. This CDR3 is CASSLGVDTQYF. The CDR3 DNA is TGTGCCAGCAGCTTAGGAGTAGATACGCAGTATTTT.

The chain has TRBV6-5 and TRBJ1-2; 11 bases fit TRBD1. The ends lost 5 bases at V and 7 bases at J; junction bases unmatched: 9. Germline V gives CDR1 MNHEY, CDR2 SVGAGI. CDR3 size: 15 residues. CDR3 sequence (DNA): TGTGCCAGCAGTCCCCCCGGACAGGGGGCTCGTGGCTACACCTTC. This translates into CASSPPGQGARGYTF.

The chain links TRBV2 to TRBJ1-3; 7 nucleotides match TRBD1. The germline gives CDR1 SNHLY, CDR2 FYNNEI. The CDR3 is 15 amino acids. Germline trimming cut 2 bases from V and 3 bases from J; bases unmatched to any gene: 4. The CDR3 DNA reads TGTGCCAGCAGTGAAAGGGGGCTGCATGGAAACACCATATATTTT. Amino acid sequence: CASSERGLHGNTIYF.

V is TRBV19 and J is TRBJ2-1; D is ambiguous. Trimming stripped 6 bases from V and 2 bases from J, with 17 bases between. Germline V gene sequence: CDR1 LNHDA, CDR2 SQIVND (reference sequence). CDR3 length: 16 residues. The CDR3 nucleotides read TGTGCCAGTAGATCGATCTCTAATAAACCCTACAATGAGCAGTTCTTC. Its translation: CASRSISNKPYNEQFF.